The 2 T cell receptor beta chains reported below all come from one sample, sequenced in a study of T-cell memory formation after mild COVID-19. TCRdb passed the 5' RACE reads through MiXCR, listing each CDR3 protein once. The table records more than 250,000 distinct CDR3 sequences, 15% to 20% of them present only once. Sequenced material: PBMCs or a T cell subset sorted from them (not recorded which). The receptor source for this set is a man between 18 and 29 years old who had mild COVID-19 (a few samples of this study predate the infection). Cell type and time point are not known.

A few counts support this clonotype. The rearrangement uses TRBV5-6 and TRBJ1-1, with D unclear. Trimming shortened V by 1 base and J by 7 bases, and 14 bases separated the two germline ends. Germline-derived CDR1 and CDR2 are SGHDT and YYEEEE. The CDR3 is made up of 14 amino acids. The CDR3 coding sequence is TGTGCCAGCAGCTTGATTTGGACCTACGGTGAAGCTTTCTTT. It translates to CASSLIWTYGEAFF.

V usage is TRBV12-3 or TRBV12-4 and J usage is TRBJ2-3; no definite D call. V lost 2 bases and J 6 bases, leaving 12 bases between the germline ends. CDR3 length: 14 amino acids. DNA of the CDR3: TGTGCCAGCAGTTTAATGGGAAGCGCGGATACGCAGTATTTT. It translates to CASSLMGSADTQYF.